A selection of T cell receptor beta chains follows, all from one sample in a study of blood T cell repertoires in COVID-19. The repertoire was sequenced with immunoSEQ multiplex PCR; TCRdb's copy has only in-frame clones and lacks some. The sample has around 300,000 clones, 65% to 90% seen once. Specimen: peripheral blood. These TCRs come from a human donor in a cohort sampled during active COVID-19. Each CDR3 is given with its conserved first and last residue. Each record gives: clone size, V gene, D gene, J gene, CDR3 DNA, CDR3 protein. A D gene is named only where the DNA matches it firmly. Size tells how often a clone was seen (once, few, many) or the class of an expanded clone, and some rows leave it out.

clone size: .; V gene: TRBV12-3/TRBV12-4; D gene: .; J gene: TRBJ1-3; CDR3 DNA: TGTGCCAGCAGTTTACAGGGAGGAAACACCATATATTTT; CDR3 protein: CASSLQGGNTIYF
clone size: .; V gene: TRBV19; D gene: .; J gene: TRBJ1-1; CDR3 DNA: TGTGCCAGTAGCCCCGTCGGGGGTCATACTGAAGCTTTCTTT; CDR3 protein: CASSPVGGHTEAFF
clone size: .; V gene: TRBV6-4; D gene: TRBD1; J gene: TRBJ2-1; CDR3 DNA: TGTGCCAGCAGTCCGGGACAGGGGGCGCATGAGCAGTTCTTC; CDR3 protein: CASSPGQGAHEQFF
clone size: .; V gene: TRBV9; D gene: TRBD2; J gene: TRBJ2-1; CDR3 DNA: TGTGCCAGCAGCGAAAGCGGGAGACACAATGAGCAGTTCTTC; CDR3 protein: CASSESGRHNEQFF
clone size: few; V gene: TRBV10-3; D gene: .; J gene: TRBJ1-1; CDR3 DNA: TGTGCCATCAGTGAGACCAGCCGCGGTACAGAAGCTTTCTTT; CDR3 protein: CAISETSRGTEAFF
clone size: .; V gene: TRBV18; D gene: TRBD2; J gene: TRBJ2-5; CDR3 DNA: TGTGCCAGCTCACCGTCAGGGACTAGCGTGGCCCAGTACTTC; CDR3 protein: CASSPSGTSVAQYF
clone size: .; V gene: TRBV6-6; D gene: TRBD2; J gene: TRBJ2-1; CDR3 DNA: TGTGCCAGCAGTGCCGGGGGGGGATTATACAATGAGCAGTTCTTC; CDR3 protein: CASSAGGGLYNEQFF
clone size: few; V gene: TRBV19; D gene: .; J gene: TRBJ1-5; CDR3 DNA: TGTGCCAGTAGTATAGGCGGTGGACAGCCCCAGCATTTT; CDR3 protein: CASSIGGGQPQHF
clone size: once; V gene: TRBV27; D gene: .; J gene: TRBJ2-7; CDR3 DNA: TGTGCCAGCAGAAATCTGAGGCCCTACGAGCAGTACTTC; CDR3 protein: CASRNLRPYEQYF
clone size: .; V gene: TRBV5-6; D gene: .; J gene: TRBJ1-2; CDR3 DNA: TGTGCCAGCAGCTTGTACACGGACTACTATGGCTACACCTTC; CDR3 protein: CASSLYTDYYGYTF
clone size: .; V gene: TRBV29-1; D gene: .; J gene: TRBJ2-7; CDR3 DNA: TGCAGCGTTGCTCCGGCGGCTAGTGCTTACTACGAGCAGTACTTC; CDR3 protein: CSVAPAASAYYEQYF
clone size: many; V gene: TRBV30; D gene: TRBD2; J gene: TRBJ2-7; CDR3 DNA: TGTGCCTGGAGTGTAATTAGCGGGGGGCGCTCCTACGAGCAGTACTTC; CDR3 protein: CAWSVISGGRSYEQYF
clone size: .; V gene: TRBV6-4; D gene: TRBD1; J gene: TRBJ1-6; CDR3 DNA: TGTGCCAGCAGTTTACAGGGGGCACCTAATTCACCCCTCCACTTT; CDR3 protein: CASSLQGAPNSPLHF
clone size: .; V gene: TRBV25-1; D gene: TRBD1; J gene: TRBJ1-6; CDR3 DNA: TGTGCCAGCAGTGCGACAGGGGGGTCTTCACCCCTCCACTTT; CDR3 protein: CASSATGGSSPLHF
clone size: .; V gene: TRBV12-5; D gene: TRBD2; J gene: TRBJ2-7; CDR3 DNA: TGTGCTAGTGGTTTGGGACTAGCGGGGGGCTACGAGCAGTACTTC; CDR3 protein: CASGLGLAGGYEQYF
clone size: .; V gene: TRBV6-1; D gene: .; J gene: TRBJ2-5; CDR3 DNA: TGTGCCAGCAGTGACGATAGCGGTTCGGAGACCCAGTACTTC; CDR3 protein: CASSDDSGSETQYF
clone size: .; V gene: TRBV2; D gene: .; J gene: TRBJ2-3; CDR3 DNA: TGTGCCAGCGGGGGGACCCGCACAGATACGCAGTATTTT; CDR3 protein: CASGGTRTDTQYF
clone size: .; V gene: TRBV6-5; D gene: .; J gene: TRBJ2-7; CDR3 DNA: TGTGCCAGCAGTACCCCCCAGGGCAACGAGCAGTACTTC; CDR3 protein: CASSTPQGNEQYF
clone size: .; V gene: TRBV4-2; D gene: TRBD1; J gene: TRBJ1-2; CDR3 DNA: TGTGCCAGCAGCCAAGAAGGACAGGGTGTATATGGCTACACCTTC; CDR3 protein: CASSQEGQGVYGYTF
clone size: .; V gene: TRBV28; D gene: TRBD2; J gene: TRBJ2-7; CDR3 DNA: TGTGCCAGCAGTGTAAGCGGGGGGACCACCTACGAGCAGTACTTC; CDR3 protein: CASSVSGGTTYEQYF
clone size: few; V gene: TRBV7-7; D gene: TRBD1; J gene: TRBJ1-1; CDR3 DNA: TGTGCCAGCACCCGATTAGGGGGCCCGAACACTGAAGCTTTCTTT; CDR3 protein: CASTRLGGPNTEAFF
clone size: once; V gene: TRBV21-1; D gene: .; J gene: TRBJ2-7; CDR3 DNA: TGTGCCAGCAGCGAAGGCCGGGACAGGGGTTCCTACGAGCAGTACTTC; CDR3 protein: CASSEGRDRGSYEQYF
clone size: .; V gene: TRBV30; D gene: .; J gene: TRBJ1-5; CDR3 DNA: TGTGCCTGGAGTTATGGGAGTTCTAATCAGCCCCAGCATTTT; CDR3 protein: CAWSYGSSNQPQHF
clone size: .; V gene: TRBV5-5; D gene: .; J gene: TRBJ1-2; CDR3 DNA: TGTGCCAGCAGCTCTCAGGGCCCAGGAAACTATGGCTACACCTTC; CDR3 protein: CASSSQGPGNYGYTF
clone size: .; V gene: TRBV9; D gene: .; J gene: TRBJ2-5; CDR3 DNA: TGTGCCAGCTCCAGAGGGCGGAAACAAGAGACCCAGTACTTC; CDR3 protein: CASSRGRKQETQYF
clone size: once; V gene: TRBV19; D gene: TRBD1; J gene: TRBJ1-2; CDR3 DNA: TGTGCCAGTAGTATCGGGGGACAGGGCCTCTATGGCTACACCTTC; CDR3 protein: CASSIGGQGLYGYTF
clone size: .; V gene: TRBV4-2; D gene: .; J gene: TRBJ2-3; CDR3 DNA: TGTGCCAGCAGCCAAGGCGTAGCGGATTCAGATACGCAGTATTTT; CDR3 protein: CASSQGVADSDTQYF
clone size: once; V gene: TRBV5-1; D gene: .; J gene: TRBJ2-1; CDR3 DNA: TGCGCCAGCAGCTCCCCGGCAGGGATCAACTCCTACAATGAGCAGTTCTTC; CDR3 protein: CASSSPAGINSYNEQFF
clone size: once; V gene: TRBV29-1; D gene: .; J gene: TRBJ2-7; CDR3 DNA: TGCAGCGTCCGGGGTTCGACGGCCTACGAGCAGTACTTC; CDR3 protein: CSVRGSTAYEQYF
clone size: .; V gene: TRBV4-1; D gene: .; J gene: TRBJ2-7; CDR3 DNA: TGCGCCAGCAGCCAAGACCAGGGGGGCTACGAGCAGTACTTC; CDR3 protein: CASSQDQGGYEQYF
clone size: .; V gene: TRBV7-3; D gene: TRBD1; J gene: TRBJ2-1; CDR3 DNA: TGTGCCAGCAGCTTAAACAGCGGGACAGGGGATGAGCAGTTCTTC; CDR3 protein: CASSLNSGTGDEQFF
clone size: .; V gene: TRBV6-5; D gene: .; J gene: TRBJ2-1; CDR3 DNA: TGTGCCAGCAGTTACTCTCCATATGAGCAGTTCTTC; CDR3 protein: CASSYSPYEQFF
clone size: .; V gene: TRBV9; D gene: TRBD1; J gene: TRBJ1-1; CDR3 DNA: TGTGCCAGCAGCGTAGGGACAGGGGTCCGCACTGAAGCTTTCTTT; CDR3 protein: CASSVGTGVRTEAFF
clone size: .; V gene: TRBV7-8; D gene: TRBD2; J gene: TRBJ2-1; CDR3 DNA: TGTGCCAGCCAGCCCTTAACGCGGGGGACCTCTCTACCCTACAATGAGCAGTTCTTC; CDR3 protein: CASQPLTRGTSLPYNEQFF
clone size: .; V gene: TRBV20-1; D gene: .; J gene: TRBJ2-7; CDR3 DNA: TGCAGTGCTACGGAAGGGAGCGAGCAGTACTTC; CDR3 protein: CSATEGSEQYF
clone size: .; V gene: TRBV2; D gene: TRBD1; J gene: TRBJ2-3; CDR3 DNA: TGTGCCAGCAGCGCTACAGGGGCCGATACGCAGTATTTT; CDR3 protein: CASSATGADTQYF
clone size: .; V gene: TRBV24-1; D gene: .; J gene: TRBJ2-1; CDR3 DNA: TGTGCCACCAGTGATTGGGAAGGGGACAATGAGCAGTTCTTC; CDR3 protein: CATSDWEGDNEQFF
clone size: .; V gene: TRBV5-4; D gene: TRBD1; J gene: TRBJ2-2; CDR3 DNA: TGTGCCAGCAGCTTGGGGACAGGGCCTGTCGGGGAGCTGTTTTTT; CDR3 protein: CASSLGTGPVGELFF
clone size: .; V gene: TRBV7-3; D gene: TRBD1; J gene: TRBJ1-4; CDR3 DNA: TGTGCCAGCAGCCCGACAGGGGGCAGCGAAAAACTGTTTTTT; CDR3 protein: CASSPTGGSEKLFF
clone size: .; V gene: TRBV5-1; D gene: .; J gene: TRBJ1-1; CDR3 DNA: TGCGCCAGCAGCCCCTATGACAACCGAGCTGAAGCTTTCTTT; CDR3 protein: CASSPYDNRAEAFF
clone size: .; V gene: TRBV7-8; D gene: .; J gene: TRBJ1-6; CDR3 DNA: TGTGCCAGCAGCTTAGACAGAGTTAATTCACCCCTCCACTTT; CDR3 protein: CASSLDRVNSPLHF
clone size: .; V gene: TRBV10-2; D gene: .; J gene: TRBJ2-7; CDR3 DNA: TGCGCCAGCAGTGGGGGACTGCTATACGAGCAGTACTTC; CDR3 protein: CASSGGLLYEQYF
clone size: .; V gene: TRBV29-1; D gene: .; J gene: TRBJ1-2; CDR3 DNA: TGCAGCGTTGGAGGAGGAGACAACAACTATGGCTACACCTTC; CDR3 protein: CSVGGGDNNYGYTF
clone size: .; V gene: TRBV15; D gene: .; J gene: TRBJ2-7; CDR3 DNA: TGTGCCACCAGCAGCGGCTGGCAGGCTCGATACGAGCAGTACTTC; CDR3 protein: CATSSGWQARYEQYF
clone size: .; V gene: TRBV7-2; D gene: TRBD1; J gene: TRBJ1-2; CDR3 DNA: TGTGCCAGCATCCCCCTGGGGGGACAGGCTGTCTACACCTTC; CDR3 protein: CASIPLGGQAVYTF
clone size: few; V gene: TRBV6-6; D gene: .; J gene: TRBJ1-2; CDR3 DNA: TGTGCCAGCAGTTACGGGCAGGCCTATGGCTACACCTTC; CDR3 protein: CASSYGQAYGYTF
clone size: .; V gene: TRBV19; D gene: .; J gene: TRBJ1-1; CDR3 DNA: TGTGCCAGTAGTATAGAATCGGGGTCTGAAGCTTTCTTT; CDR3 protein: CASSIESGSEAFF
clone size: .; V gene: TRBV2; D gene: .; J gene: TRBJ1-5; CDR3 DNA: TGTGCCAGTGTATGGGCCAGCAATCAGCCCCAGCATTTT; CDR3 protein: CASVWASNQPQHF
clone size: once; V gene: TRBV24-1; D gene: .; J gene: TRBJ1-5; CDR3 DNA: TGTGCCACCAGTGCATCTGACAGCTATAGCAATCAGCCCCAGCATTTT; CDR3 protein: CATSASDSYSNQPQHF
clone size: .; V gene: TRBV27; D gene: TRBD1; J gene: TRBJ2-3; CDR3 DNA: TGTGCCAGCAGGTCTCAGGGGGCTGGGACAGATACGCAGTATTTT; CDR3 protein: CASRSQGAGTDTQYF
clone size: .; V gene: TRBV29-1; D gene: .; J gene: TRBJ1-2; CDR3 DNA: TGCAGCGTCCCTACATTGGGGGGTGGCTACACCTTC; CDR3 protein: CSVPTLGGGYTF
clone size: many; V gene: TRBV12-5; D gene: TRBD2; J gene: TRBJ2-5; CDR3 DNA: TGTGCTAGTGGTTTGGGACTAGCTGGGGTAAAAGAGACCCAGTACTTC; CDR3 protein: CASGLGLAGVKETQYF
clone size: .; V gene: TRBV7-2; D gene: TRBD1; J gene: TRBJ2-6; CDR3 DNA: TGTGCCAGCAGCCCAAACAGGGGGCAGTACTCTGGGGCCAACGTCCTGACTTTC; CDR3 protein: CASSPNRGQYSGANVLTF
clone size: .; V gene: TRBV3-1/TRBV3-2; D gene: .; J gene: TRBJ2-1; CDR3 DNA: TGTGCCAGCAGCCCTAGAGTTCGGGGAAACAATGAGCAGTTCTTC; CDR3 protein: CASSPRVRGNNEQFF
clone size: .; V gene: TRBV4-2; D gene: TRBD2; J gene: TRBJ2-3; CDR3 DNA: TGTGCCAGCAGCCAAGTCCCTAGCGGGTACACAGATACGCAGTATTTT; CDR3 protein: CASSQVPSGYTDTQYF
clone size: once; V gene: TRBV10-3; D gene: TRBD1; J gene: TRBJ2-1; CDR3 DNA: TGTGCCATCAGTGAGCGAACCGGGACAGGGTTTGGTGAGCAGTTCTTC; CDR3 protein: CAISERTGTGFGEQFF
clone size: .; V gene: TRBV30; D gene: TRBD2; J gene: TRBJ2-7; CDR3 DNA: TGTGCCTGGGGAGCGGGGGGCATCTACGAGCAGTACTTC; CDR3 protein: CAWGAGGIYEQYF
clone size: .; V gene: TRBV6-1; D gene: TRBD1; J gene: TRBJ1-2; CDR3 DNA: TGTGCCAGCAGTGAAATCCGGGACAGTTACTATGGCTACACCTTC; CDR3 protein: CASSEIRDSYYGYTF
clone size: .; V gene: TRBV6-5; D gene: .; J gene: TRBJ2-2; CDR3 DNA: TGTGCCAGCGGGGGCCGGGTCACCGGGGAGCTGTTTTTT; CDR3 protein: CASGGRVTGELFF
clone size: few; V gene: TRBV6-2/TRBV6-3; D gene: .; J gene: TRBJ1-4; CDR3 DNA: TGTGCCAGCAGCTCCATCGACGGAGAACCTGTGGCTAATGAAAAACTGTTTTTT; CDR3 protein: CASSSIDGEPVANEKLFF